The rows below give T cell receptor beta chains drawn from one sample of a study of PD-L1 blockade in urothelial cancer. This table comes from immunoSEQ multiplex PCR, and its TCRdb copy is limited to in-frame clones, with some not included. Here the sample spans under 90,000 clones, 85% to 95% being singletons. Sample: PBMCs, taken around atezolizumab (anti-PD-L1) treatment. These receptor sequences come from a man in his sixties with urothelial cancer. The CDR3 runs from the conserved cysteine through the conserved F or W. D genes are given only for firm matches. The size field is filled for only some rows; it gives once, few, many or a size class.

12	.	.	TRBV5-1	TRBJ2-3	CASSLGQDTQYF	TGCGCCAGCAGCTTGGGTCAGGATACGCAGTATTTT
15	TRBD1	few	TRBV4-1	TRBJ2-7	CASSMRTTGDWEQYF	TGCGCCAGCAGCATGCGAACTACAGGGGATTGGGAGCAGTACTTC
18	TRBD1	.	TRBV7-9	TRBJ1-4	CASSLGTGKAIYNEKLFF	TGTGCCAGCAGCCTCGGGACAGGGAAGGCAATATATAATGAAAAACTGTTTTTT
15	TRBD1	.	TRBV11-2	TRBJ1-4	CASSLAGTVNEKLFF	TGTGCCAGCAGCTTAGCGGGGACAGTAAATGAAAAACTGTTTTTT
14	.	.	TRBV5-8	TRBJ2-3	CASSLEGAADTQYF	TGTGCCAGCAGCTTGGAAGGGGCGGCAGATACGCAGTATTTT
15	TRBD1	few	TRBV27	TRBJ2-4	CASRQTGGAKNIQYF	TGTGCCAGCAGGCAAACAGGGGGAGCCAAAAACATTCAGTACTTC
15	.	.	TRBV6-1	TRBJ2-5	CASSEAPQVRGTQYF	TGTGCCAGCAGTGAAGCCCCACAGGTCAGGGGGACCCAGTACTTC
13	TRBD2	.	TRBV28	TRBJ2-1	CASNPGTSFTPFF	TGTGCCAGCAACCCCGGGACTAGCTTCACCCCATTCTTC
14	.	.	TRBV4-3	TRBJ1-1	CASSQRGPNTEAFF	TGCGCCAGCAGCCAAAGGGGCCCGAACACTGAAGCTTTCTTT
15	TRBD1	once	TRBV19	TRBJ2-2	CASSIHRGSSGELFF	TGTGCCAGTAGCATCCACAGGGGTAGTTCCGGGGAGCTGTTTTTT
14	.	.	TRBV5-1	TRBJ1-1	CASSLPGVNTEAFF	TGCGCCAGCAGCTTGCCAGGGGTGAACACTGAAGCTTTCTTT
13	.	.	TRBV10-1	TRBJ2-7	CASSETNSYEQYF	TGCGCCAGCAGTGAGACTAACTCCTACGAGCAGTACTTC
18	TRBD2	.	TRBV5-4	TRBJ2-2	CASSPGTSGGAGTGELFF	TGTGCCAGCAGCCCCGGGACTAGCGGGGGGGCAGGCACCGGGGAGCTGTTTTTT
18	TRBD2	.	TRBV5-1	TRBJ2-3	CASSWTSGGATGTDTQYF	TGCGCCAGCAGCTGGACTAGCGGGGGGGCAACAGGCACAGATACGCAGTATTTT
15	.	.	TRBV6-6	TRBJ2-7	CASSYGTVQGNEQYF	TGTGCCAGCAGTTACGGAACAGTTCAAGGTAACGAGCAGTACTTC
12	.	.	TRBV30	TRBJ1-2	CAWNGPVYGYTF	TGTGCCTGGAACGGTCCCGTCTATGGCTACACCTTC
15	.	once	TRBV19	TRBJ1-5	CASIGTYGSNQPQHF	TGTGCCAGTATCGGGACTTACGGTAGCAATCAGCCCCAGCATTTT
18	.	.	TRBV4-2	TRBJ2-5	CASRQLSGTGHQGETQYF	TGTGCCAGCAGACAACTAAGCGGGACGGGACACCAAGGGGAGACCCAGTACTTC
16	.	.	TRBV6-1	TRBJ2-5	CASSEHGGPPQETQYF	TGTGCCAGCAGTGAACACGGGGGACCCCCCCAAGAGACCCAGTACTTC
16	TRBD2	.	TRBV4-2	TRBJ2-5	CASSPHTAGGQETQYF	TGTGCCAGCAGCCCTCATACAGCGGGGGGCCAAGAGACCCAGTACTTC
17	TRBD2	.	TRBV7-9	TRBJ2-3	CASSSGTSGGFTDTQYF	TGTGCCAGCAGCTCAGGGACTAGCGGGGGGTTCACAGATACGCAGTATTTT
16	TRBD1	once	TRBV5-1	TRBJ1-2	CASTPRTGGDDYGYTF	TGCGCCAGCACCCCCCGGACAGGGGGCGACGACTATGGCTACACCTTC
13	.	few	TRBV6-1	TRBJ2-1	CASRGALGNEQFF	TGTGCCAGCAGGGGAGCCTTGGGGAATGAGCAGTTCTTC
15	TRBD2	.	TRBV5-6	TRBJ2-7	CASSLIGGSSYEQYF	TGTGCCAGCAGCTTGATCGGGGGGAGCTCCTACGAGCAGTACTTC
16	TRBD1	.	TRBV27	TRBJ1-2	CASSLRGQGNDYGYTF	TGTGCCAGCAGTTTGCGGGGACAGGGGAACGACTATGGCTACACCTTC
14	.	.	TRBV2	TRBJ1-2	CASSVRGSAAGYTF	TGTGCCAGCAGCGTTAGGGGAAGCGCGGCAGGCTACACCTTC
18	.	.	TRBV1	TRBJ1-5	CTSSQITVPSTGNQPQHF	TGCACCAGCAGCCAAATAACAGTCCCCTCAACTGGCAATCAGCCCCAGCATTTT
14	TRBD2	once	TRBV29-1	TRBJ2-3	CSVGLAGGTDTQYF	TGCAGCGTTGGACTAGCGGGAGGCACAGATACGCAGTATTTT
13	TRBD2	.	TRBV4-2	TRBJ2-7	CASSQDGGDEQYF	TGTGCCAGCAGCCAAGATGGGGGGGACGAGCAGTACTTC
11	.	.	TRBV5-1	TRBJ1-2	CASSRDYGYTF	TGCGCCAGCAGTCGGGACTATGGCTACACCTTC
13	.	.	TRBV15	TRBJ2-3	CATRLTSTDTQYF	TGTGCCACCCGACTTACTAGCACAGATACGCAGTATTTT
15	.	.	TRBV9	TRBJ1-4	CASSVATGGGEKLFF	TGTGCCAGCAGCGTAGCTACGGGTGGCGGTGAAAAACTGTTTTTT
13	TRBD1	.	TRBV7-9	TRBJ1-2	CASSDGTGDGYTF	TGTGCCAGCAGCGATGGGACAGGGGATGGCTACACCTTC
16	TRBD2	.	TRBV28	TRBJ2-3	CASSFPGLAGADTQYF	TGTGCCAGCAGTTTCCCAGGACTAGCGGGAGCAGATACGCAGTATTTT
13	.	.	TRBV6-5	TRBJ2-5	CASSGQIQETQYF	TGTGCCAGCAGTGGACAGATCCAAGAGACCCAGTACTTC